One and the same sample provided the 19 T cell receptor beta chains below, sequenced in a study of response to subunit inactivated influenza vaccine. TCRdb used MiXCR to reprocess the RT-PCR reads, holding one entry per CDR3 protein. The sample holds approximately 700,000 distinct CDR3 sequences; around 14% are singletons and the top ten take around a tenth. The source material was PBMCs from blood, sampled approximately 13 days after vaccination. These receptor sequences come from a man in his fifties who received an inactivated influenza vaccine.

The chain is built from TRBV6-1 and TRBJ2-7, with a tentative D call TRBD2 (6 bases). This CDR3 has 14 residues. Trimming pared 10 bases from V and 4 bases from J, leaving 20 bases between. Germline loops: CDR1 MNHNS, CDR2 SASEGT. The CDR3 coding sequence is TGTGCCACCAGGGATGGGGGGAGCCTTTACGAGCAGTACTTC. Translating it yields CATRDGGSLYEQYF.

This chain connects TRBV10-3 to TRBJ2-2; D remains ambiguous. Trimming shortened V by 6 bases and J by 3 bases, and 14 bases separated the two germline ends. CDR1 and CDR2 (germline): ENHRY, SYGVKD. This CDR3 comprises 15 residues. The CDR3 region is CAIRPDGPHTGELFF. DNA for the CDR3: TGTGCCATCAGACCCGACGGACCCCACACCGGGGAGCTGTTTTTT.

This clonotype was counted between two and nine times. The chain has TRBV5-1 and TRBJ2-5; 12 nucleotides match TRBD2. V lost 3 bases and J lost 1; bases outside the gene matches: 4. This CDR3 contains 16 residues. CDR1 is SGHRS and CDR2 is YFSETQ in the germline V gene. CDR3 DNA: TGCGCCAGCAGCTCCGGACTAGCGGGGACCCAAGAGACCCAGTACTTC. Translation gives CASSSGLAGTQETQYF.

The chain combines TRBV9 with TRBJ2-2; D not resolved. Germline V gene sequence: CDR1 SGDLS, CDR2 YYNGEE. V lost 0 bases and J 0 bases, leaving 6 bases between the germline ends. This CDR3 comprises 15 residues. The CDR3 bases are TGTGCCAGCAGCGTAGGAGGCACGAACACCGGGGAGCTGTTTTTT. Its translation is CASSVGGTNTGELFF.

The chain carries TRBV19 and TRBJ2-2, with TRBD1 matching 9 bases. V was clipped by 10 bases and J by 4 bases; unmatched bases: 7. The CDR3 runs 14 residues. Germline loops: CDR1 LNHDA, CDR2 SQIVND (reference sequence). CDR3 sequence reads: CATTGGFATGELFF. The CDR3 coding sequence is TGTGCCACCACAGGGGGCTTTGCCACCGGGGAGCTGTTTTTT.

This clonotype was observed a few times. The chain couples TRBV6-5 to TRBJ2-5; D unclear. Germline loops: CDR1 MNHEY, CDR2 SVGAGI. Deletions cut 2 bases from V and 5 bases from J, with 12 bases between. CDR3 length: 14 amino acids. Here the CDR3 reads CASSYGQVEETQYF. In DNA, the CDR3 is TGTGCCAGCAGTTACGGTCAGGTCGAGGAGACCCAGTACTTC.

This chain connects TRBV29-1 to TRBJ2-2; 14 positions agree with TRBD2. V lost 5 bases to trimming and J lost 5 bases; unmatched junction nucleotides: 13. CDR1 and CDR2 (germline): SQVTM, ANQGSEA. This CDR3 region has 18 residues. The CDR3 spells CSVYTPGLAGVGTGELFF. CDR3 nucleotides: TGCAGCGTTTACACTCCGGGACTAGCGGGAGTGGGTACCGGGGAGCTGTTTTTT.

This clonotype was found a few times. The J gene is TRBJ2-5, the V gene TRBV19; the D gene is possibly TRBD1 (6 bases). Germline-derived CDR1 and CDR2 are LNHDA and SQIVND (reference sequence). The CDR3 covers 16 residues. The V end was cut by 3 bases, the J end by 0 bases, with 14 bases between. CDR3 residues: CASSMAGVGNQETQYF. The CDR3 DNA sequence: TGTGCCAGTAGTATGGCAGGGGTTGGAAACCAAGAGACCCAGTACTTC.

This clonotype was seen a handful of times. Here the CDR3 DNA reads TGTGCCAGCAGCTTTAGGGTCCAAGAGACCCAGTACTTC. Encoded protein: CASSFRVQETQYF. The chain joins TRBV7-2 to TRBJ2-5, with D hard to call. Per the germline V gene, CDR1 is SGHTA and CDR2 is FQGNSA. The ends were cut back, 3 bases at V and 1 base at J, with 6 bases in the middle. The CDR3 is 13 amino acids.

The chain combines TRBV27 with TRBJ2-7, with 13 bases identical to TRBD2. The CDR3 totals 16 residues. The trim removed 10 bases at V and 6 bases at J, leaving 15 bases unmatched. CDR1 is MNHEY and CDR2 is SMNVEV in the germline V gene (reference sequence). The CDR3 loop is CANPNPGLAGICEQYF. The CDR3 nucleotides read TGTGCCAACCCGAATCCGGGACTAGCGGGGATATGCGAGCAGTACTTC.

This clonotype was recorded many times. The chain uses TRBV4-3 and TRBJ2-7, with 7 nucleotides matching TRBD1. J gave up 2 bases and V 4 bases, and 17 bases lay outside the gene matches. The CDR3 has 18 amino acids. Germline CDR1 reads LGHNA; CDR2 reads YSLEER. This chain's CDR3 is CASSRYQGPGTEAYEQYF. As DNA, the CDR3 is TGCGCCAGCAGCCGATACCAGGGACCCGGGACAGAAGCCTACGAGCAGTACTTC.

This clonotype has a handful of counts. The CDR3 region is CSATSGGRGNEQFF. The CDR3 DNA reads as TGCAGTGCTACGAGCGGGGGCCGAGGTAATGAGCAGTTCTTC. This sequence joins TRBV20-1 and TRBJ2-1, with 8 bases that match TRBD2. Germline values: CDR1 DFQATT, CDR2 SNEGSKA (reference sequence). V gave up 4 bases and J gave up 7 bases; unmatched junction bases: 9. The CDR3 contains 14 residues.

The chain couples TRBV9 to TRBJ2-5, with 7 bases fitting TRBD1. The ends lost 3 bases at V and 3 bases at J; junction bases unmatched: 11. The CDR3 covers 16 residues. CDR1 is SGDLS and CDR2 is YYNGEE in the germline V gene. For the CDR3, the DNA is TGTGCCAGCAGCGCGGGCCCGGGACAGCTAAAAGAGACCCAGTACTTC. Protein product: CASSAGPGQLKETQYF. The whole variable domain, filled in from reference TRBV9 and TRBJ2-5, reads DSGVTQTPKHLITATGQRVTLRCSPRSGDLSVYWYQQSLDQGLQFLIQYYNGEERAKGNILERFSAQQFPDLHSELNLSSLELGDSALYFCASSAGPGQLKETQYFGPGTRLLVL.

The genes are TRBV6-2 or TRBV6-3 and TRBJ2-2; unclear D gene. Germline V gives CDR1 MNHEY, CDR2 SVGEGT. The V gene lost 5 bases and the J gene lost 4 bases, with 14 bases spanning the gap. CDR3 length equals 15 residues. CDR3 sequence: CASSIRGRRTGELFF. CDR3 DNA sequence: TGTGCCAGCAGTATCCGCGGCCGACGCACCGGGGAGCTGTTTTTT.

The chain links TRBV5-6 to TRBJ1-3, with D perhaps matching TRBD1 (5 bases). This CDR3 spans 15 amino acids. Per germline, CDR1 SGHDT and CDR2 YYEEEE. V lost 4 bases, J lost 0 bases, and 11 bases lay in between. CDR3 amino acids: CASSTGPHSGNTIYF. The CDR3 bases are TGTGCCAGCAGCACGGGACCGCACTCTGGAAACACCATATATTTT.

As DNA, the CDR3 is TGTGCCAGCAGCCAAGGGGGGAGAGCTGGGGATACGCAGTATTTT. Translating it yields CASSQGGRAGDTQYF. The rearrangement links TRBV4-2 to TRBJ2-3; D may be TRBD1 or TRBD2 (5 bases each). This CDR3 is built from 15 residues. From germline, CDR1 is LGHNA and CDR2 YNFKEQ. Trimming left V 1 base short and J 6 bases short, with 14 bases between.

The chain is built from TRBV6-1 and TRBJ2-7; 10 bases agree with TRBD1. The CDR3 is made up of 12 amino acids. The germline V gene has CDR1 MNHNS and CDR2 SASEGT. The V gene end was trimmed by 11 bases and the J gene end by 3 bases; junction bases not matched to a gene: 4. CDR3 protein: CAGQGENYEQYF. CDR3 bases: TGTGCCGGACAGGGGGAAAACTACGAGCAGTACTTC.

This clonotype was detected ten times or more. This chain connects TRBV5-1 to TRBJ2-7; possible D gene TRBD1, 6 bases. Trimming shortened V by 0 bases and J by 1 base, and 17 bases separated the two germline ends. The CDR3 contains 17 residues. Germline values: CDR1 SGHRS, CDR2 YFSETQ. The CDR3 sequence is CASSLAWSDRGSYEQYF. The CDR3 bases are TGCGCCAGCAGCTTGGCCTGGTCGGATAGGGGGTCCTACGAGCAGTACTTC.

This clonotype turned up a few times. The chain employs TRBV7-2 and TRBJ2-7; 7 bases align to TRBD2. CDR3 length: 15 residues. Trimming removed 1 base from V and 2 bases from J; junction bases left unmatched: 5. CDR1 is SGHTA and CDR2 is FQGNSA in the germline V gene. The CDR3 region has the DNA TGTGCCAGCAGCTTAGGGGGGACTACAACCTACGAGCAGTACTTC. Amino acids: CASSLGGTTTYEQYF.